The 26 T cell receptor beta chains presented below share a single source sample, sequenced in a study of blood T cell repertoires in COVID-19. The table came from immunoSEQ multiplex PCR; TCRdb's copy has only in-frame clones and leaves some out. The sample yields some 150,000 clones, approximately 87% seen once. Sequencing used peripheral blood. These receptors came from a man aged 18-30 years with active or convalescent COVID-19.

The chain has TRBV2 and TRBJ1-5; 12 bases map to TRBD1. The V and J ends lost 6 bases and 7 bases, in that order; junction bases with no gene match: 7. CDR1 and CDR2 from the germline V gene are SNHLY and FYNNEI. This CDR3 contains 15 residues. CDR3 protein: CASRGDRGRVQPQHF. The CDR3 DNA reads TGTGCCAGCAGGGGGGACAGGGGGCGCGTCCAGCCCCAGCATTTT.

The V call is TRBV11-2, the J call TRBJ1-4; TRBD1 matches 7 bases. Germline values: CDR1 SGHAT, CDR2 FQNNGV. V dropped 2 bases and J dropped 8; count of bases not matched to a gene: 14. This CDR3 spans 17 amino acids. CDR3 sequence (DNA): TGTGCCAGCAGCTTAAGTAGAAGGCCAGGGGGAGAAGAAAAACTGTTTTTT. Protein product: CASSLSRRPGGEEKLFF.

This rearrangement joins TRBV27 to TRBJ2-4, with 9 bases fitting TRBD2. Trimming took 3 bases from V and 0 from J; bases not matched to a gene: 15. Germline V gives CDR1 MNHEY, CDR2 SMNVEV (reference sequence). CDR3 length: 20 residues. The CDR3 protein is CASSFRVLAGTPLAKNIQYF. CDR3 DNA sequence: TGTGCCAGCAGTTTCCGGGTTCTAGCGGGAACACCTCTAGCCAAAAACATTCAGTACTTC.

The V gene is TRBV6-5, the J gene TRBJ2-7, with 7 bases that match TRBD2. The CDR3 has 15 residues. V gave up 7 bases and J gave up 5 bases; unmatched junction bases: 14. Per the germline V gene, CDR1 is MNHEY and CDR2 is SVGAGI. CDR3 coding DNA: TGTGCCAGCAACAATAGGGGCGGGAGTTGGCACGAGCAGTACTTC. This sequence encodes CASNNRGGSWHEQYF.

The chain employs TRBV7-3 and TRBJ2-1, with 11 bases identical to TRBD2. CDR3 length equals 15 residues. The germline gives CDR1 SGHTA, CDR2 FQGTGA. J gave up 7 bases and V 2 bases, and 4 bases lay outside the gene matches. CDR3 DNA: TGTGCCAGCAGCTTATCGGGGACTAGCGGAAATGAGCAGTTCTTC. Translation: CASSLSGTSGNEQFF.

The chain recombines TRBV5-8 with TRBJ2-1; 9 bases line up with TRBD1. V shed 7 bases and J 5 bases; nucleotides not matched to a gene: 13. CDR1 SGHTS and CDR2 YDEGEE come from the germline V gene. This CDR3 contains 16 residues. The CDR3, as DNA: TGTGCCAGCCCCTCCGACCTCAGGACAGGGGACAATGAGCAGTTCTTC. This sequence encodes CASPSDLRTGDNEQFF.

V is TRBV9 and J is TRBJ2-1, with D possibly matching TRBD2 (6 bases). V lost 3 bases to trimming and J lost 0 bases, with 10 bases between them. The CDR3 is 15 residues long. The germline CDR1 and CDR2 sequences are SGDLS and YYNGEE. The CDR3 region is CASSAAGSSYNEQFF. CDR3 nucleotides: TGTGCCAGCAGCGCAGCCGGGAGCTCCTACAATGAGCAGTTCTTC.

In its sample, this clone was seen once. J is TRBJ2-3 and V is TRBV25-1; D is uncertain. V was trimmed by 2 bases and J by 1 base, leaving 10 bases between them. CDR3 length: 15 amino acids. Germline V gives CDR1 MGHDK, CDR2 SYGVNS. CDR3 bases: TGTGCCAGCAGTGAACTAGTCTCGGGCACAGATACGCAGTATTTT. As protein: CASSELVSGTDTQYF.

This clone is a singleton in its sample. The chain links TRBV19 to TRBJ2-7; 9 nucleotides agree with TRBD2. V lost 2 bases to trimming and J lost 6 bases; unmatched junction nucleotides: 8. Germline CDR1 reads LNHDA; CDR2 reads SQIVND (reference sequence). The CDR3 is 15 amino acids. CDR3 DNA sequence: TGTGCCAGTAGTATAATCGGCGGGAGGGATTTCGAGCAGTACTTC. Translated, it gives CASSIIGGRDFEQYF.

The rearrangement uses TRBV28 and TRBJ1-5; 9 bases match TRBD1. The junction had 4 bases not matched to a gene; V was cut back by 1 base and J by 3 bases. CDR1 MDHEN and CDR2 SYDVKM come from the germline V gene. This CDR3 region has 16 residues. The CDR3 spells CASSLYGTGNNQPQHF. The CDR3 DNA follows: TGTGCCAGCAGTTTATATGGGACAGGGAACAATCAGCCCCAGCATTTT.

The chain carries TRBV27 and TRBJ2-3; 9 nucleotides agree with TRBD2. CDR3 length: 17 residues. J lost 2 bases, V lost 3 bases, and 9 bases had no gene match. The germline gives CDR1 MNHEY, CDR2 SMNVEV (reference sequence). The CDR3 here is CASSFILSGSNTDTQYF. Written as DNA, the CDR3 is TGTGCCAGCAGTTTTATCCTTAGCGGGAGTAACACAGATACGCAGTATTTT.

The rearrangement uses TRBV14 and TRBJ2-3; maybe TRBD2 (6 bases). Germline loops: CDR1 SGHDN, CDR2 FVKESK. The CDR3 loop spans 16 amino acids. With 4 bases removed from V and 0 bases from J, the gap between germline ends came to 14 bases. CDR3 in DNA: TGTGCCAGCAGCCGCGGGACTTCTCTTAGCACAGATACGCAGTATTTT. Protein sequence: CASSRGTSLSTDTQYF.

The rearrangement uses TRBV12-2 and TRBJ2-7; the table names TRBD2, a call not compared with the DNA. TRBV12-2 is a pseudogene. The CDR3 is made up of 16 amino acids. The CDR3 DNA follows: TGTGCAAGTCGCCCCCGAAGGTGGACTGGGTCCTACGAGCAGTACGTC. It encodes CASRPRRWTGSYEQYV.

This chain uses TRBV10-3 with TRBJ1-1; D perhaps matches TRBD1 (5 bases). CDR1 ENHRY and CDR2 SYGVKD come from the germline V gene. The CDR3 extends over 13 amino acids. Trimming removed 7 bases from V and 1 base from J, with 10 bases in between. CDR3 loop: CAITGHPNTEAFF. As DNA, the CDR3 is TGTGCCATCACCGGACACCCGAACACTGAAGCTTTCTTT.

This rearrangement joins TRBV11-3 to TRBJ1-1; 7 nucleotides match TRBD1. The CDR3 covers 15 residues. The trim removed 5 bases at V and 0 bases at J, leaving 6 bases unmatched. The germline gives CDR1 SGHNT, CDR2 YENEEA. As DNA, the CDR3 is TGTGCCAGCAGCCCCCGGGACAGACTGAACACTGAAGCTTTCTTT. Translated, it gives CASSPRDRLNTEAFF.

CDR3 sequence (DNA): TGCGCCAGCAAGGAGCCGAACACTGAAGCTTTCTTT. Protein product: CASKEPNTEAFF. The chain carries TRBV5-1 and TRBJ1-1; D ambiguous. CDR3 length: 12 residues. The germline gives CDR1 SGHRS, CDR2 YFSETQ. The V gene lost 6 bases and the J gene lost 1 base, with 7 bases spanning the gap.

The chain links TRBV6-5 to TRBJ1-1; D is possibly TRBD1 (6 bases). CDR1 is MNHEY and CDR2 is SVGAGI in the germline V gene. Trimming took 6 bases from V and 8 from J, leaving 13 bases between them. CDR3 size: 12 residues. The CDR3 loop reads CASRDPGQEAFF. The CDR3 coding sequence is TGTGCCAGCAGAGACCCGGGACAAGAAGCTTTCTTT.

This chain links TRBV27 with TRBJ2-7; 12 bases map to TRBD2. Germline loops: CDR1 MNHEY, CDR2 SMNVEV (reference sequence). The CDR3 is 16 amino acids. The V segment lost 6 bases and the J segment 6 bases; nucleotides outside the gene matches: 12. CDR3 coding DNA: TGTGCCAGCAGCTCTTTGACGACTAGCGGGAGTCGCGAGCAGTACTTC. Its translation is CASSSLTTSGSREQYF.

The chain employs TRBV2 and TRBJ2-4, with 8 bases fitting TRBD1. The CDR3 is 15 residues long. CDR1 SNHLY and CDR2 FYNNEI come from the germline V gene. With V trimmed by 6 bases and J by 0 bases, 4 bases remained unmatched. CDR3 amino acids: CASRVQGAAKNIQYF. CDR3 in DNA: TGTGCCAGCAGAGTCCAGGGGGCAGCCAAAAACATTCAGTACTTC.

The chain has TRBV20-1 and TRBJ2-7; D is uncertain. The V end was cut by 3 bases, the J end by 4 bases, with 7 bases between. The CDR3 is 11 amino acids. Germline CDR1 DFQATT, CDR2 SNEGSKA (reference sequence). Here the CDR3 DNA reads TGCAGTGCTAGTAACCAGTACGAGCAGTACTTC. This encodes CSASNQYEQYF.

This sequence joins TRBV7-9 and TRBJ2-4; 7 bases match TRBD1. Germline V CDR1 and CDR2: SEHNR, FQNEAQ (reference sequence). V lost 2 bases to trimming and J lost 12 bases; unmatched junction nucleotides: 10. The CDR3 loop spans 14 amino acids. CDR3 in DNA: TGTGCCAGCAGCTTATTACCACCCGGGACAGATCAGTACTTC. Translated: CASSLLPPGTDQYF.

The chain recombines TRBV7-8 with TRBJ1-3; D call uncertain. CDR1 is SGHVS and CDR2 is FQNEAQ in the germline V gene. V lost 4 bases and J lost 0, with 7 bases in between. This CDR3 spans 14 amino acids. CDR3 residues: CASSSAISGNTIYF. The CDR3 DNA is TGTGCCAGCAGCTCAGCCATCTCTGGAAACACCATATATTTT.

This chain connects TRBV18 to TRBJ2-3; perhaps TRBD2 as D (6 bases). The CDR3 runs to 12 residues. V lost 4 bases and J lost 6, with 8 bases in between. Germline V gives CDR1 KGHSH, CDR2 LQKENI. The CDR3 spells CASSQGLDTQYF. CDR3 in DNA: TGTGCCAGCTCACAGGGACTTGATACGCAGTATTTT.

Written as DNA, the CDR3 is TGTGCCAGCAGTTTATCAGGGGTCGGGAATGAGCAGTTCTTC. Its translation: CASSLSGVGNEQFF. The genes are TRBV27 and TRBJ2-1, with TRBD1 as a possible D gene (5 bases). The V and J ends lost 0 bases and 7 bases respectively, with 10 bases between them. The CDR3 runs to 14 residues. Germline-derived CDR1 and CDR2 are MNHEY and SMNVEV (reference sequence).

This clone is a singleton in its sample. The gene calls are TRBV5-1 and TRBJ2-5; TRBD1 agrees at 8 bases. There are 17 residues in the CDR3. J lost 2 bases, V lost 4 bases, and 13 bases had no gene match. The germline CDR1 and CDR2 sequences are SGHRS and YFSETQ. The CDR3 nucleotides read TGCGCCAGCAGCCTAGGGACAGGACCGACTCCTCAAGAGACCCAGTACTTC. Translating it yields CASSLGTGPTPQETQYF.

The V call is TRBV4-2, the J call TRBJ2-5, with 12 bases matching TRBD2. This CDR3 has 17 residues. In germline, CDR1 is LGHNA, CDR2 YNFKEQ. The junction had 6 bases not matched to a gene; V was cut back by 0 bases and J by 4 bases. CDR3 residues: CASSQDDLAGGGETQYF. In nucleotides, the CDR3 is TGTGCCAGCAGCCAAGATGATCTAGCGGGAGGGGGAGAGACCCAGTACTTC.